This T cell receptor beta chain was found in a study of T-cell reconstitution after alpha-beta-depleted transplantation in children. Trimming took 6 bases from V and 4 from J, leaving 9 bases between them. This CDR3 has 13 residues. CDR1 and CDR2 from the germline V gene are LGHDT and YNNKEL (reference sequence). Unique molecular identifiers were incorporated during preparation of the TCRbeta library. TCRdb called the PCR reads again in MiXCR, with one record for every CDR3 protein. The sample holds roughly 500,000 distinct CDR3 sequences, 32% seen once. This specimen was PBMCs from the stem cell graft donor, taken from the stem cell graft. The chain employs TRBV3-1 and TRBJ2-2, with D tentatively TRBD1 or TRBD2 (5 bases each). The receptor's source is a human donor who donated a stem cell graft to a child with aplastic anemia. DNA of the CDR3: TGTGCCAGCAGGACCGGGACCACCGGGGAGCTGTTTTTT. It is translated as CASRTGTTGELFF.